These 18 T cell receptor beta chains share one sample of origin, sequenced in a study of CD8+CD57+ T cells in acquired aplastic anemia. Genomic DNA constituted the template upon which TCR beta VDJ and CDR3 profiling was performed. TCRdb redid the calling of the reads with MiXCR, one entry per CDR3 protein. The sample holds under 250,000 distinct CDR3 sequences, 40% to 50% seen once. The sequenced patients had an expansion of CD8+CD57+ cells seen by flow cytometry. The sample consisted of sorted CD4+, CD8+, or CD8+CD57+ T cells (not recorded which) from PBMCs. The receptor set was obtained from a human donor with aplastic anemia.

This clonotype has ten or more counts. The chain employs TRBV7-2 and TRBJ2-7; a possible D gene is TRBD2 (8 bases). Per the germline V gene, CDR1 is SGHTA and CDR2 is FQGNSA. V shed 6 bases and J shed 3 bases, with 21 bases lying between them. This CDR3 spans 16 amino acids. CDR3 sequence: CASSDIGGGTVYEQYF. DNA for the CDR3: TGTGCCAGCAGTGATATCGGGGGGGGGACAGTCTACGAGCAGTACTTC. The full variable domain, its missing parts supplied by reference TRBV7-2 and TRBJ2-7, is GAGVSQSPSNKVTEKGKDVELRCDPISGHTALYWYRQSLGQGLEFLIYFQGNSAPDKSGLPSDRFSAERTGGSVSTLTIQRTQQEDSAVYLCASSDIGGGTVYEQYFGPGTRLTVT.

This clonotype was picked up a small number of times. The chain carries TRBV19 and TRBJ2-6; D not certain. The germline V gene encodes CDR1 LNHDA and CDR2 SQIVND (reference sequence). The CDR3 is made up of 15 amino acids. Trimming shortened V by 3 bases and J by 0 bases, and 6 bases separated the two germline ends. As DNA, the CDR3 is TGTGCCAGTAGTATCGGCGGCTCTGGGGCCAACGTCCTGACTTTC. Its protein product is CASSIGGSGANVLTF.

Worth noting for this clonotype: With a much larger clone just one base away, this may be a read error. The V and J genes are TRBV7-9 and TRBJ2-1; D is ambiguous. With 1 base removed from V and 10 bases from J, the gap between germline ends came to 14 bases. Germline V gene sequence: CDR1 SEHNR, CDR2 FQNEAQ (reference sequence). The CDR3 covers 14 residues. The CDR3 DNA reads TGTGCCAGCAGCTTAGGACGAGGATTCTACGAGCAGTTCTTC. Translation gives CASSLGRGFYEQFF.

V and J are TRBV2 and TRBJ2-5; 14 nucleotides match TRBD2. After removal of 9 bases from V and 2 bases from J, the junction contained 2 bases not matched to a gene. CDR3 length equals 14 residues. The V gene's germline CDR1 is SNHLY and CDR2 FYNNEI. CDR3 residues: CASRLAGGQETQYF. CDR3 nucleotides: TGTGCCAGTAGACTAGCGGGGGGGCAAGAGACCCAGTACTTC.

In this sample, this clonotype turned up many times. The gene calls are TRBV2 and TRBJ1-1, with D unclear. Germline V CDR1 and CDR2: SNHLY, FYNNEI. V was cut by 8 bases and J by 7 bases, with 11 bases left in between. The CDR3 consists of 11 residues. The CDR3 sequence: CASPNTNEAFF. CDR3 nucleotides: TGTGCCAGCCCGAACACTAATGAAGCTTTCTTT.

This clonotype was recorded at least ten times. The chain couples TRBV24-1 to TRBJ1-1, with a tentative D call TRBD1 (6 bases). The V gene lost 7 bases and the J gene lost 1 base, with 12 bases spanning the gap. This CDR3 has 14 residues. Germline lookup yields CDR1 KGHDR and CDR2 SFDVKD. For the CDR3, the DNA is TGTGCCACCAGAAGTGGGGGGCCGAACACTGAAGCTTTCTTT. Its translation is CATRSGGPNTEAFF.

This clonotype was counted many times. The chain is built from TRBV6-5 and TRBJ2-1; the match to TRBD2 covers 8 bases. With V trimmed by 3 bases and J by 4 bases, 2 bases remained unmatched. Germline V gene sequence: CDR1 MNHEY, CDR2 SVGAGI. The CDR3 is 14 residues long. The CDR3 DNA follows: TGTGCCAGCAGTTATGGACTAGCATACAATGAGCAGTTCTTC. It codes for CASSYGLAYNEQFF.

The chain links TRBV20-1 to TRBJ1-2; D unclear. The CDR3 is made up of 13 amino acids. V was clipped by 0 bases and J by 7 bases, with 12 bases between them. Germline V lookup: CDR1 DFQATT, CDR2 SNEGSKA (reference sequence). The DNA of the CDR3 is TGCAGTGCTAGAGATCCGGGGTCGGCTGGCTACACCTTC. It encodes CSARDPGSAGYTF.

V is TRBV10-3 and J is TRBJ1-2; no clear D gene. Germline CDR1 reads ENHRY; CDR2 reads SYGVKD. The CDR3 is 13 amino acids. Trimming left V 6 bases short and J 4 bases short, with 12 bases between. DNA of the CDR3: TGTGCCATCAGGCGGGAGGGTCCCTATGGCTACACCTTC. It yields the protein CAIRREGPYGYTF.

This clonotype was detected ten times or more. This chain joins TRBV7-9 and TRBJ1-2; perhaps TRBD1 as D (5 bases). The CDR3 has 14 amino acids. Germline V gene data show CDR1 as SEHNR and CDR2 as FQNEAQ (reference sequence). V lost 4 bases and J 11 bases, leaving 20 bases between the germline ends. As DNA, the CDR3 is TGTGCCAGCAGCTCAACGGGACGACCTAAGGGATACACCTTC. Its protein product is CASSSTGRPKGYTF.

V and J are TRBV12-3 or TRBV12-4 and TRBJ2-7; 8 bases are a match to TRBD1. This CDR3 has 17 residues. After removal of 5 bases from V and 0 bases from J, the junction contained 12 bases not matched to a gene. Here the CDR3 DNA reads TGTGCCAGCAGTCGGGACAGGCCTCCACCGAGCTCCTACGAGCAGTACTTC. Residues: CASSRDRPPPSSYEQYF.

This clonotype was counted between two and nine times. The chain joins TRBV30 to TRBJ2-7, with D possibly TRBD1 on 6 matching bases. The CDR3 has 13 residues. Germline V gene data show CDR1 as GTSNPN and CDR2 as SVGIG (reference sequence). Trimming took 7 bases from V and 3 from J, leaving 16 bases between them. The CDR3 nucleotides are TGTGCCTCGCTCTCGGGACACCACTACGAGCAGTACTTC. Protein product: CASLSGHHYEQYF.

Points on this clonotype: The DNA is left out, because the CDR3 cannot be placed on it with certainty; the CDR3 is given as TCRdb lists it. The CDR3 reads CASSVAAYFGNEQFF. The V gene is TRBV9, the J gene TRBJ2-1. CDR1 and CDR2 from the germline V gene are SGDLS and YYNGEE. The CDR3 length equals 15 residues, ends included.

The V gene is TRBV5-1, the J gene TRBJ2-1; D is tentatively TRBD1 or TRBD2 (5 bases each). The CDR3 has 16 residues. Germline CDR1 reads SGHRS; CDR2 reads YFSETQ. Trimming removed 4 bases from V and 10 bases from J, with 24 bases in between. This CDR3 is CASSPSAGTATYEQFF. CDR3 DNA: TGCGCCAGCAGCCCATCGGCCGGGACGGCTACCTACGAGCAGTTCTTC.

In this sample, this clonotype turned up many times. The genes are TRBV19 and TRBJ2-1, with 11 bases aligning to TRBD2. J gave up 4 bases and V 9 bases, and 2 bases lay outside the gene matches. The CDR3 covers 13 residues. Germline V gene lookup returns CDR1 LNHDA and CDR2 SQIVND (reference sequence). CDR3 protein: CASLAGGYNEQFF. CDR3 nucleotides: TGTGCCAGCCTAGCGGGAGGTTACAATGAGCAGTTCTTC. Based on the CDR3 plus reference TRBV19 and TRBJ2-1, the full variable domain is DGGITQSPKYLFRKEGQNVTLSCEQNLNHDAMYWYRQDPGQGLRLIYYSQIVNDFQKGDIAEGYSVSREKKESFPLTVTSAQKNPTAFYLCASLAGGYNEQFFGPGTRLTVL.

The genes are TRBV27 and TRBJ1-2; TRBD1 might be the D (6 bases). This CDR3 comprises 12 residues. Per germline, CDR1 MNHEY and CDR2 SMNVEV (reference sequence). V shed 5 bases and J shed 6 bases, with 10 bases lying between them. The CDR3 reads CASSRGGDGYTF. Written as DNA, the CDR3 is TGTGCCAGCAGTAGGGGGGGAGATGGCTACACCTTC.

This clonotype was seen ten or more times. The chain has TRBV15 and TRBJ1-1; maybe TRBD1 (5 bases). Germline V gene lookup returns CDR1 LNHNV and CDR2 YYDKDF (reference sequence). This CDR3 has 14 amino acids. Trimming stripped 3 bases from V and 7 bases from J, with 15 bases between. In nucleotides, the CDR3 is TGTGCCACCAGCAGGGGACGGCCAGGCGGTGAAGCTTTCTTT. Translating gives CATSRGRPGGEAFF.

This clonotype was recorded a few times. This chain connects TRBV7-9 to TRBJ2-1, with TRBD1 matching over 8 bases. Germline-derived CDR1 and CDR2 are SEHNR and FQNEAQ (reference sequence). The V segment lost 4 bases and the J segment 5 bases; nucleotides outside the gene matches: 4. This CDR3 contains 14 residues. The CDR3 loop reads CASSSTGENNEQFF. In DNA, the CDR3 is TGTGCCAGCAGCTCGACAGGGGAAAACAATGAGCAGTTCTTC.